These 30 T cell receptor beta chains were sequenced from one sample in a study of cytomegalovirus exposure and HLA in healthy donors (dated by TCRdb to about 2017). Preparation of the library involved the immunoSEQ multiplex PCR assay. The multiplex PCR relied on a mix of 60 forward primers for TCR Vbeta segments and 13 reverse primers for TCR Jbeta segments. Here the immuneACCESS table is served through TCRdb, limited to in-frame sequences with V and J called. Missing clones are a known gap in these copies; in checked studies unresolved V genes cover under half, and the rest lacks a known reason. This sample gives under 200,000 clones in total; about 83% of them show up just once. Around 0.85% of the sample belongs to the ten largest clones. The material sequenced was PBMCs. The receptors here all came from a woman in her 30s in good health and CMV-seronegative.

The chain carries TRBV6-1 and TRBJ2-3; D is perhaps TRBD1 (5 bases). The germline gives CDR1 MNHNS, CDR2 SASEGT. The ends were cut back, 6 bases at V and 2 bases at J, with 15 bases in the middle. The CDR3 loop spans 15 amino acids. CDR3 in DNA: TGTGCCAGCAGGAAAGCGCCAGGGCCCACAGATACGCAGTATTTT. This gives the protein CASRKAPGPTDTQYF.

The chain combines TRBV4-2 with TRBJ1-1, with no clear D. This CDR3 has 14 residues. Trimming removed 0 bases from V and 5 bases from J, with 10 bases in between. Looked up from germline, CDR1 is LGHNA and CDR2 is YNFKEQ. CDR3 DNA sequence: TGTGCCAGCAGCCAAGATCAAACCAGTACTGAAGCTTTCTTT. Translation: CASSQDQTSTEAFF.

The chain uses TRBV9 and TRBJ2-5; D is perhaps TRBD2 (7 bases). The CDR3 runs 15 residues. Trimming took off 1 base at V and 5 bases at J, with 15 bases between the two ends. The germline V gene has CDR1 SGDLS and CDR2 YYNGEE. CDR3 nucleotides: TGTGCCAGCAGCGTAAGGGAGGGGGGCTCGGAGACCCAGTACTTC. It specifies CASSVREGGSETQYF.

The rearrangement links TRBV11-2 to TRBJ2-7; 8 bases align to TRBD1. V gave up 5 bases and J gave up 7 bases; unmatched junction bases: 19. From germline, CDR1 is SGHAT and CDR2 FQNNGV. The CDR3 totals 17 residues. The CDR3 nucleotides are TGTGCCAGCAGCCCTGACCAGGGGGCACCGTTGAGATGGGAGCAGTACTTC. This translates into CASSPDQGAPLRWEQYF.

In nucleotides, the CDR3 is TGTGCCAGCAGTGTACAGGGTAGGGATCTCTATGGCTACACCTTC. Protein product: CASSVQGRDLYGYTF. This chain links TRBV27 with TRBJ1-2; possibly TRBD1 for D (6 bases). The CDR3 is 15 amino acids. Trimming shortened V by 5 bases and J by 4 bases, and 17 bases separated the two germline ends. Germline V gene data show CDR1 as MNHEY and CDR2 as SMNVEV (reference sequence).

The rearrangement links TRBV4-3 to TRBJ1-5; TRBD1 aligns across 8 bases. This CDR3 has 15 amino acids. Germline V gene data show CDR1 as LGHNA and CDR2 as YSLEER. J was trimmed by 4 bases and V by 3 bases; bases with no gene match: 5. The CDR3 coding sequence is TGCGCCAGCAGCCACGACAGGGGACTTAATCAGCCCCAGCATTTT. This sequence encodes CASSHDRGLNQPQHF.

Here the CDR3 DNA reads TGTGCCAGCAGCGCGGAGGTGACGGTCGACTATCGATTGTACTTC. Translating it yields CASSAEVTVDYRLYF. This sequence joins TRBV9 and TRBJ2-7, with a tentative D call TRBD2 (5 bases). Between the trimmed V and J ends, which lost 3 bases and 12 bases, there was a span of 25 bases. The CDR3 totals 15 residues. Germline V gives CDR1 SGDLS, CDR2 YYNGEE.

The chain employs TRBV11-2 and TRBJ2-1; 7 bases align to TRBD1. The V segment lost 5 bases and the J segment 0 bases; nucleotides outside the gene matches: 10. CDR1 is SGHAT and CDR2 is FQNNGV in the germline V gene. This CDR3 is built from 17 residues. The CDR3 spells CASSLYRGSTSYNEQFF. The CDR3 DNA reads as TGTGCCAGCAGCCTTTACAGGGGCTCCACCTCCTACAATGAGCAGTTCTTC.

This clone was observed a handful of times. This chain links TRBV10-3 with TRBJ2-7; 7 bases match TRBD2. The CDR3 has 15 amino acids. V was pared by 0 bases and J by 5 bases, with 7 bases of the junction left unmatched. The germline V gene has CDR1 ENHRY and CDR2 SYGVKD. This CDR3 is CAISESRGLYDEQYF. For the CDR3, the DNA is TGTGCCATCAGTGAGTCAAGGGGACTATATGACGAGCAGTACTTC.

This sequence joins TRBV6-1 and TRBJ2-5, with 7 nucleotides matching TRBD1. Germline trimming cut 1 base from V and 4 bases from J; bases unmatched to any gene: 3. This CDR3 spans 14 amino acids. CDR1 is MNHNS, CDR2 SASEGT, per germline. The CDR3 nucleotides read TGTGCCAGCAGTGAAGGGTACAGGGGAGAGACCCAGTACTTC. Translation: CASSEGYRGETQYF.

The chain combines TRBV10-3 with TRBJ2-5; D perhaps matches TRBD1 (6 bases). The J call may be in error: the DNA end matches TRBJ2-7 better. There are 13 residues in the CDR3. The V gene's germline CDR1 is ENHRY and CDR2 SYGVKD. The CDR3 sequence is CAIGTNGPYEQYF. The CDR3 nucleotides are TGTGCCATTGGGACAAACGGGCCCTACGAGCAGTACTTC.

In this sample, this clone turned up once. The CDR3 region has the DNA TGTGCCAGCAGCGGGACACACGCTGGAAACACCATATATTTT. Protein sequence: CASSGTHAGNTIYF. The gene calls are TRBV9 and TRBJ1-3; tentatively, D is TRBD1 (5 bases). The CDR3 extends over 14 amino acids. Germline CDR1 is SGDLS and CDR2 is YYNGEE. The V gene lost 3 bases and the J gene lost 2 bases, with 9 bases spanning the gap.

The chain carries TRBV2 and TRBJ2-3; 10 nucleotides match TRBD2. The V and J ends lost 2 bases and 6 bases, in that order; junction bases with no gene match: 5. This CDR3 comprises 15 residues. Germline assignment: CDR1 SNHLY and CDR2 FYNNEI. CDR3 bases: TGTGCCAGCAGTGAAATGAGCGGGGGGGCGGATACGCAGTATTTT. Translated: CASSEMSGGADTQYF.

The chain has TRBV20-1 and TRBJ2-7; tentative D call: TRBD1 (6 bases). This CDR3 comprises 11 residues. Germline assignment: CDR1 DFQATT and CDR2 SNEGSKA (reference sequence). V was cut by 6 bases and J by 9 bases, with 15 bases left in between. The CDR3 is CSARSGERQYF. The CDR3 nucleotides are TGCAGTGCCCGATCAGGGGAGCGGCAGTACTTC.

This clone has only one observation. The CDR3 sequence: CASRPSGGGYTF. The CDR3 DNA follows: TGTGCCAGCAGGCCCAGCGGGGGTGGCTACACCTTC. The V gene is TRBV6-1, the J gene TRBJ1-2; maybe TRBD1 (5 bases). Trimming pared 6 bases from V and 7 bases from J, leaving 12 bases between. Germline CDR1 reads MNHNS; CDR2 reads SASEGT. This CDR3 is built from 12 residues.

The chain combines TRBV6-5 with TRBJ2-5, with D tentatively TRBD2 (6 bases). V was clipped by 5 bases and J by 11 bases, with 21 bases between them. The CDR3 contains 14 residues. The V gene's germline CDR1 is MNHEY and CDR2 SVGAGI. CDR3 DNA sequence: TGTGCCAGCAGTGATATAGACGGGGGTCAAGAGCAGTACTTC. This translates into CASSDIDGGQEQYF.

The rearrangement joins TRBV4-3 to TRBJ2-3, with D unclear. This CDR3 is built from 11 residues. CDR1 LGHNA and CDR2 YSLEER come from the germline V gene. Deletions cut 3 bases from V and 6 bases from J, with 4 bases between. The CDR3 nucleotides read TGCGCCAGCAGCCAGGGCGATACGCAGTATTTT. Protein: CASSQGDTQYF.

This chain joins TRBV5-1 and TRBJ2-2; D possibly corresponds to TRBD2 (6 bases). Germline V gene data show CDR1 as SGHRS and CDR2 as YFSETQ. Trimming removed 4 bases at V and 1 base at J, with 11 bases between. This CDR3 spans 15 amino acids. In DNA, the CDR3 is TGCGCCAGCAGCCTTAGCGGAAAGAACACCGGGGAGCTGTTTTTT. It yields the protein CASSLSGKNTGELFF.

This rearrangement joins TRBV19 to TRBJ1-5; weak D call: TRBD1 (5 bases). The germline V and J ends were trimmed by 1 base and 7 bases, with 14 bases remaining between them. The length of the CDR3 is 15 residues. Germline-derived CDR1 and CDR2 are LNHDA and SQIVND (reference sequence). Written as DNA, the CDR3 is TGTGCCAGTAGTATAGGAAGGGCCGGGGGGCAGCCCCAGCATTTT. Amino acid sequence: CASSIGRAGGQPQHF.

The chain couples TRBV27 to TRBJ1-6, with D maybe TRBD1 (5 bases). The CDR3 runs 14 residues. V was cut by 7 bases and J by 5 bases, with 12 bases left in between. Germline CDR1 and CDR2: MNHEY and SMNVEV (reference sequence). The CDR3 bases are TGTGCCAGCACCCTCCGGGGGGATAATTCACCCCTCCACTTT. The encoded protein is CASTLRGDNSPLHF.

The chain is built from TRBV5-1 and TRBJ1-4, with TRBD1 matching over 7 bases. V trimming: 0 bases; J trimming: 3 bases; junction bases outside the gene matches: 5. The germline CDR1 and CDR2 sequences are SGHRS and YFSETQ. The CDR3 covers 16 residues. The chain's CDR3 is CASSLAGDSPNEKLFF. Here the CDR3 DNA reads TGCGCCAGCAGCTTGGCCGGGGACAGCCCTAATGAAAAACTGTTTTTT.

The V call is TRBV9, the J call TRBJ2-3; no reliable D call. This CDR3 is built from 13 residues. Germline assignment: CDR1 SGDLS and CDR2 YYNGEE. V lost 0 bases to trimming and J lost 1 base, with 3 bases between them. The CDR3 coding sequence is TGTGCCAGCAGCGTAGGAGGCACAGATACGCAGTATTTT. This sequence encodes CASSVGGTDTQYF.

V and J are TRBV7-9 and TRBJ2-4; 8 bases agree with TRBD2. V was clipped by 5 bases and J by 0 bases; unmatched bases: 15. The CDR3 loop spans 19 amino acids. CDR1 and CDR2 from the germline V gene are SEHNR and FQNEAQ (reference sequence). The CDR3 here is CASSGKEREYDLAKNIQYF. The CDR3 region has the DNA TGTGCCAGCAGCGGCAAGGAGCGGGAGTACGACCTAGCCAAAAACATTCAGTACTTC.

The chain joins TRBV4-3 to TRBJ2-7; 12 nucleotides align to TRBD2. J lost 7 bases, V lost 0 bases, and 4 bases had no gene match. In germline, CDR1 is LGHNA, CDR2 YSLEER. The CDR3 length is 15 residues. CDR3 sequence (DNA): TGCGCCAGCAGCCAAGATCCAGGACTAGCGGGGGAGCAGTACTTC. It codes for CASSQDPGLAGEQYF.

The J gene is TRBJ2-7, the V gene TRBV14; 8 bases are a match to TRBD2. Germline assignment: CDR1 SGHDN and CDR2 FVKESK. The CDR3 covers 18 residues. The V and J ends lost 1 base and 1 base, in that order; junction bases with no gene match: 12. CDR3 coding DNA: TGTGCCAGCAGCCAAGGGCCTCCGAGGACTAGCTTTTCCTACGAGCAGTACTTC. Amino acids: CASSQGPPRTSFSYEQYF.

This chain links TRBV10-2 with TRBJ2-7, with D possibly being TRBD1 (5 bases). This CDR3 is built from 13 residues. The germline CDR1 and CDR2 sequences are WSHSY and SAAADI. V dropped 7 bases and J dropped 0 bases, with 10 bases sitting between them. The CDR3 DNA sequence: TGCGCCAGCAAAAGACAGAGCTCCTACGAGCAGTACTTC. This gives the protein CASKRQSSYEQYF.

This chain uses TRBV12-5 with TRBJ1-2, with D unclear. CDR1 and CDR2 from the germline V gene are LGHNT and FRNRAP. The germline V and J ends were trimmed by 1 base and 6 bases, with 9 bases remaining between them. The CDR3 loop spans 13 amino acids. The CDR3: CASGLARTDGYTF. The CDR3 DNA follows: TGTGCTAGTGGTTTGGCCCGAACGGATGGCTACACCTTC.

The V gene is TRBV6-5, the J gene TRBJ2-2; TRBD1 might be the D (6 bases). The CDR3 is 16 residues long. The V and J ends lost 0 bases and 6 bases respectively, with 14 bases between them. The germline CDR1 and CDR2 sequences are MNHEY and SVGAGI. CDR3 nucleotide sequence: TGTGCCAGCAGTTACTCCCTTCTGACAGGTCCCGGGGAGCTGTTTTTT. Translation: CASSYSLLTGPGELFF.

The rearrangement uses TRBV5-1 and TRBJ2-3; no clear D gene. V was pared by 4 bases and J by 2 bases, with 11 bases between. CDR1 and CDR2 from the germline V gene are SGHRS and YFSETQ. The CDR3 has 14 amino acids. CDR3 sequence (DNA): TGCGCCAGCAGCGCCGGGTCTGTCACAGATACGCAGTATTTT. Translation: CASSAGSVTDTQYF. Looking up the rest from reference TRBV5-1 and TRBJ2-3 gives the full variable domain: KAGVTQTPRYLIKTRGQQVTLSCSPISGHRSVSWYQQTPGQGLQFLFEYFSETQRNKGNFPGRFSGRQFSNSRSEMNVSTLELGDSALYLCASSAGSVTDTQYFGPGTRLTVL.

The chain is built from TRBV19 and TRBJ1-4; the D gene is possibly TRBD1 (6 bases). This CDR3 has 15 residues. V was shortened by 1 base and J by 0 bases, with 6 bases between the two germline ends. The germline V gene encodes CDR1 LNHDA and CDR2 SQIVND (reference sequence). The DNA of the CDR3 is TGTGCCAGTAGTATAGCAGGGGCAACTAATGAAAAACTGTTTTTT. Its translation: CASSIAGATNEKLFF.